This is a list of T cell receptor beta chains from one sample in a study of T cell changes during pregnancy in multiple sclerosis. The repertoire was sequenced with immunoSEQ multiplex PCR; TCRdb's copy has only in-frame clones and lacks some. The sample contains around 40,000 clones, roughly 90% of which appear only once. Material: CD8+ T cells from peripheral blood mononuclear cells, obtained before pregnancy. These receptor sequences come from a female donor with multiple sclerosis, enrolled in a pregnancy study. Each CDR3 is given with its conserved first and last residue. A D gene is named only where the DNA matches it firmly. The size entry is marked missing in some rows and otherwise reads once, few, many or a size class.

J | V | size | D | DNA | CDR3
TRBJ2-1 | TRBV11-3 | NA | TRBD2 | TGTGCCAGCAGCTTAGGGGGGACTAGCGGTCACAATGAGCAGTTCTTC | CASSLGGTSGHNEQFF
TRBJ1-2 | TRBV7-9 | NA | TRBD1 | TGTGCCAGCAGCCCACAGTCGGGACAGGCAGTACGAAACTATGGCTACACCTTC | CASSPQSGQAVRNYGYTF
TRBJ1-2 | TRBV9 | NA | TRBD1 | TGTGCCAGCAGCGTAGCCGGCACAGGGGAAGACTATGGCTACACCTTC | CASSVAGTGEDYGYTF
TRBJ2-3 | TRBV5-1 | NA | NA | TGCGCCAGCAGCTCGCGCGGACAGACGGGAACGCAGTATTTT | CASSSRGQTGTQYF
TRBJ2-7 | TRBV13 | NA | TRBD1 | TGTGCCAGCAGCTCCAGGACAGGGGGCGACGAGCAGTACTTC | CASSSRTGGDEQYF
TRBJ2-7 | TRBV2 | NA | NA | TGTGCCAGCAGCCCCGGGACACACTACGAGCAGTACTTC | CASSPGTHYEQYF
TRBJ2-7 | TRBV28 | NA | TRBD1 | TGTGCCAGCAGTTTAAGGGTCCGGGACAGCCAGTACGAGCAGTACTTC | CASSLRVRDSQYEQYF
TRBJ2-2 | TRBV4-1 | once | TRBD2 | TGCGCCAGCAGCCAGACTAGCGGGAGCACCGGGGAGCTGTTTTTT | CASSQTSGSTGELFF
TRBJ1-1 | TRBV5-4 | medium-sized | NA | TGTGCCAGCAGCTTGATTACCTGGGCGGGGCACGTTAACACTGAAGCTTTCTTT | CASSLITWAGHVNTEAFF
TRBJ2-7 | TRBV5-5 | once | TRBD1 | TGTGCCAGCAGCGGCACCGGCGGGACAGGGGCCTACGAGCAGTACTTC | CASSGTGGTGAYEQYF
TRBJ2-5 | TRBV11-2 | NA | TRBD2 | TGTGCCAGCAGCCGATTTCCGGGGGGAGAATTCCAAGAGACCCAGTACTTC | CASSRFPGGEFQETQYF
TRBJ2-5 | TRBV25-1 | NA | NA | TGTGCCAGCAGTGAAGGCCTGGGCAGGGCCGTCCAAGAGACCCAGTACTTC | CASSEGLGRAVQETQYF
TRBJ1-2 | TRBV6-5 | NA | TRBD1 | TGTGCCGTCCGGACAGGGGGCAATAGGCGCTACACCTTC | CAVRTGGNRRYTF
TRBJ2-1 | TRBV5-4 | NA | TRBD2 | TGTGCCAGCAGCTTTAGGCGGGAGTGGTACAATGAGCAGTTCTTC | CASSFRREWYNEQFF
TRBJ1-1 | TRBV27 | NA | NA | TGTGCCAGCAGTTGGACAGTTGACGCTGAAGCTTTCTTT | CASSWTVDAEAFF
TRBJ1-4 | TRBV27 | NA | NA | TGTGCCAGCAAGCAGGGAGGGGGTATTGAAAAACTGTTTTTT | CASKQGGGIEKLFF
TRBJ2-7 | TRBV2 | NA | TRBD1 | TGTGCCATCCGGGACAGGGAAAGTCTGGGGTACTTC | CAIRDRESLGYF
TRBJ2-1 | TRBV6-5 | NA | TRBD2 | TGTGCCAGCAGTTATCTAGCGGGAGAACATGAGCAGTTCTTC | CASSYLAGEHEQFF
TRBJ2-5 | TRBV4-1 | NA | TRBD1 | TGCGCCAGCAGCCAAGTCCCCCAGGGGGCGGCCCAGTACTTC | CASSQVPQGAAQYF
TRBJ1-4 | TRBV19 | NA | TRBD1 | TGTGCCAGTAGTATCTCGGGACAGGGTGGTGAAAAACTGTTTTTT | CASSISGQGGEKLFF
TRBJ2-7 | TRBV29-1 | once | TRBD1 | TGCAGCGTGGAGACAGGGGCAGACTACGAGCAGTACTTC | CSVETGADYEQYF
TRBJ1-1 | TRBV7-6 | NA | NA | TGTGCCAGCAGCTTAGATGGGTTCGGGGGGGCGAACACTGAAGCTTTCTTT | CASSLDGFGGANTEAFF
TRBJ1-1 | TRBV5-1 | NA | NA | TGCGCCAGCAGCTATGACGGCGCACAGCTATTTCTGAACACTGAAGCTTTCTTT | CASSYDGAQLFLNTEAFF
TRBJ2-7 | TRBV7-9 | NA | TRBD2 | TGTGCCAGCAGCTTAGTGCTAGCGGAGACCTACGAGCAGTACTTC | CASSLVLAETYEQYF
TRBJ2-7 | TRBV4-2 | NA | NA | TGTGCCAGCAGCCAAGTCGGGTTACACGAGCAGTACTTC | CASSQVGLHEQYF